Reported below is one TCR beta chain. The antigen remains undetermined. As TCR cDNA was made by 5'RACE template switching, a universal primer site and UMIs were added. From the 5' RACE reads, TCRdb called clonotypes with MiXCR, one entry per CDR3 protein. The sample holds around 530,000 distinct CDR3 sequences, less than 20% seen once. V lost 2 bases to trimming and J lost 8 bases, with 25 bases between them. This CDR3 has 18 residues. The germline V gene encodes CDR1 MGHRA and CDR2 YSYEKL. This sample is drawn from a study of T cells after yellow fever vaccination. Study outcomes and limitations: Though weaker, the secondary response peaked faster, on day 5 versus 15.

The source material was PBMCs, sampled 5 to 6 days after the first yellow fever vaccination. This TCR derives from a man aged 18 to 30 who received the YFV17D yellow fever vaccine. V and J are TRBV4-1 and TRBJ2-4; D ambiguous. CDR3 DNA: TGCGCCAGCAGCCAACGGAACTCTCAGGCTATTCAGATGGACATTCAGTACTTC. Its translation: CASSQRNSQAIQMDIQYF.